This T cell receptor beta chain was documented in a study of blood T cells in healthy people across ages (dated by TCRdb to the mid-2010s). Broadly, across the study: In model experiments, template switching captured roughly one uniquely barcoded TCR beta cDNA molecule for every two T cells. Using deep sequencing normalized with unique cDNA molecular identifiers, the study measured how TCR beta repertoire diversity changes with age. Donors were grouped into four age groups: young (average approximately 16 years), middle-aged (39), aged (roughly 67) and long-lived (around 80). To avoid experimental bias, donors of different ages were distributed randomly across sequencing lanes. Two additional independent replicas of 1 million unique cDNA reads from the same blood draw were analyzed for two donors (one aged 18 to 29 and one aged 80 or older).

V is pared back by 0 bases and J by 7 bases, with 18 bases lying between the germline termini. The germline V gene (reference sequence) yields DFQATT for CDR1 and SNEGSKA for CDR2. Measured from the cysteine to the phenylalanine, the CDR3 is 15 residues long. The CDR3 DNA has 45 bases and is translated from base 1. This clonotype was seen only a few times. Its binding antigen is unknown. Per-nucleotide qualities are absent, and no much larger clonotype sits a single base away. The roughly 38 donors, aged roughly 6 to 95 years, were systemically healthy Caucasian individuals from Russia. Ten milliliters of peripheral blood were collected from each donor into EDTA-treated Vacutainer tubes. Ficoll-Paque density-gradient centrifugation was used to isolate PBMCs, with at least 6 million obtained per sample. Trizol reagent was used to extract total RNA from PBMCs, with at least 6 micrograms per sample. For every donor, an aliquot of PBMCs went through flow cytometry to measure the percentages of naive CD45RAhigh/CD27high T cells.

The library came from 5' RACE. Sequencing was carried out with an Illumina HiSeq 2500. A second roughly 7 to 11 cycle PCR used a sample-barcoded 5' primer and a J-beta primer mix. A unique molecular identifier was introduced onto each TCR beta cDNA molecule by a template-switch 5' adaptor carrying 12 random nucleotides. Each sample yielded at least 3 million CDR3-containing paired-end reads. First-strand cDNA was synthesized from all RNA with the Mint cDNA synthesis kit, primed by a TRBC-specific oligonucleotide. All cDNA was treated with uracil-DNA glycosylase and then went through a first 18-cycle PCR with the universal primers M1SS and BC2_uni_R. The paper's processing steps were these. Each sample was normalized by randomly selecting 1 million high-quality reads, each carrying a distinct molecular identifier. Reads sharing molecular identifiers were discarded rather than binned into consensus sequences. CDR3 identification, clonotype clustering and error correction used MiTCR with a Q25 quality threshold and the strictest error-elimination algorithm. A nonparametric unseen species model using Euler transformation provided a lower-bound estimate of total TCR beta diversity. In-frame beta chains were kept once TCRdb had trimmed the public reads at Q25 with fastp and called clones with MiXCR. Every CDR3 protein is listed once, alongside the most common genes and DNA of its rows. Clone size and V and J calls follow TCRdb, not the original study. This sample is represented by approximately 1.5 million distinct CDR3 sequences; approximately 43% of them were singletons. The ten top clones hold under 5% of the sample.

Study-level results and caveats: Estimates of total diversity based on one million sequenced T cells were regarded as lower bounds and as underestimates. Observed TCR beta diversity correlated strongly with the percentage of naive T cells measured by flow cytometry. The CMV infection status of donors was not known, potentially confounding age-related changes in expanded clonotypes. Compared with the aged group, more naive CD4+ T cells, fewer expanded clones and increased TCR diversity were shown by the long-lived group, suggesting age selection. Bulk unsorted PBMC profiling prevented conclusive comparison of naive and antigen-experienced compartments. Observed TCR beta diversity per million T cells fell roughly linearly with age, and a significant reduction was already apparent by age about 43.

The receptor's source is a woman between 18 and 30 years old in good health. In this chain, TRBV20-1 is recombined with TRBJ2-5; possibly the D gene is TRBD2, per 7 matching bases. The sequenced sample was blood. The bases read TGCAGTGCTAGAGATAACCGGGGGGCTTGGGGGACCCAGTACTTC. Its protein product is CSARDNRGAWGTQYF.